Shown below are 7 T cell receptor beta chains from a single sample sequenced in a study of shared clonotypes between healthy human individuals. The repertoire was sequenced with immunoSEQ multiplex PCR; TCRdb's copy has only in-frame clones and lacks some. Of about half a million clones in the sample, around 79% are singletons; the top ten hold less than 15%. The sequenced sample consisted of PBMCs. These receptors were obtained from a middle-aged woman in good health. Some clones in this sample may be carry-over from other donors' samples.

J is TRBJ2-1 and V is TRBV6-1; the match to TRBD2 covers 13 bases. The CDR3 loop spans 15 amino acids. The germline gives CDR1 MNHNS, CDR2 SASEGT. After removal of 4 bases from V and 9 bases from J, the junction contained 6 bases not matched to a gene. The CDR3: CASSGTSGSRGEQFF. Here the CDR3 DNA reads TGTGCCAGCAGTGGGACTAGCGGGAGTCGTGGTGAGCAGTTCTTC.

V is TRBV11-2 and J is TRBJ2-5; D possibly corresponds to TRBD1 (5 bases). The J call may be incorrect, as the DNA end agrees better with TRBJ2-7. The CDR3 is 12 residues long. Germline V gene sequence: CDR1 SGHAT, CDR2 FQNNGV. CDR3 in amino acids: CASSLVGVEQYF. CDR3 nucleotides: TGTGCCAGCAGCTTAGTAGGGGTCGAGCAGTACTTC.

Details on this clone: This likely stems from a read error, as it lies one base from a far larger clone. The CDR3 bases are TGTGCCACACCCAGGGCTAGCGGGAGGTCCTACGAGCAGTACTTC. Its protein product is CATPRASGRSYEQYF. The chain uses TRBV2 and TRBJ2-5, with 11 bases fitting TRBD2. The DNA end favors TRBJ2-7, so the J call may be wrong. The germline V gene has CDR1 SNHLY and CDR2 FYNNEI. The length of the CDR3 is 15 residues.

V usage is TRBV5-1 and J usage is TRBJ1-1, with D unclear. Trimming pared 4 bases from V and 1 base from J, leaving 11 bases between. Per the germline V gene, CDR1 is SGHRS and CDR2 is YFSETQ. The CDR3 spans 14 residues. CDR3 residues: CASSIGLPNTEAFF. The CDR3 DNA reads as TGCGCCAGCAGCATCGGACTCCCGAACACTGAAGCTTTCTTT. The complete variable domain, with remaining parts taken from reference TRBV5-1 and TRBJ1-1, reads KAGVTQTPRYLIKTRGQQVTLSCSPISGHRSVSWYQQTPGQGLQFLFEYFSETQRNKGNFPGRFSGRQFSNSRSEMNVSTLELGDSALYLCASSIGLPNTEAFFGQGTRLTVV.

This clone appeared a single time. The gene calls are TRBV6-1 and TRBJ2-5; D uncertain. The end of the DNA is better explained by TRBJ2-7, so the J call may be wrong. This CDR3 region has 13 residues. Germline V gene lookup returns CDR1 MNHNS and CDR2 SASEGT. This CDR3 is CASSEAGKYEQYF. CDR3 in DNA: TGTGCCAGCAGTGAAGCGGGAAAATACGAGCAGTACTTC.

The chain has TRBV19 and TRBJ1-4; D call uncertain. This CDR3 region has 13 residues. Germline V lookup: CDR1 LNHDA, CDR2 SQIVND (reference sequence). V lost 3 bases to trimming and J lost 8 bases, with 10 bases between them. CDR3 loop: CASSIVAAEKLFF. Written as DNA, the CDR3 is TGTGCCAGTAGTATCGTAGCAGCAGAAAAACTGTTTTTT.

This clone was seen a single time. V and J are TRBV2 and TRBJ1-6, with D unclear. CDR1 and CDR2 from the germline V gene are SNHLY and FYNNEI. The germline V and J ends were trimmed by 5 bases and 10 bases, with 18 bases remaining between them. There are 15 residues in the CDR3. CDR3 loop: CASSSESAPGSPLHF. CDR3 nucleotides: TGTGCCAGCAGTTCCGAATCCGCACCGGGATCACCCCTCCACTTT.